Presented here are 5 T cell receptor beta chains from one specimen sequenced in a study of blood T cell repertoires in COVID-19. Profiling relied on immunoSEQ multiplex PCR, and the TCRdb table lists in-frame clones only, not all of them. The sample gives hundreds of thousands of clones, roughly 85% of which show up once; around a sixth is in the top ten. Sequenced sample: PBMCs or T cells enriched from blood (not recorded which). These TCRs come from a man aged 35 to 55 who had recovered from COVID-19.

The chain employs TRBV4-2 and TRBJ1-3; 11 positions match TRBD1. Germline V CDR1 and CDR2: LGHNA, YNFKEQ. Losses at the gene ends were 4 bases for V and 2 bases for J; bases not matched to a gene: 7. The CDR3 is 17 residues long. CDR3 in amino acids: CASSPTPGQGAGNTIYF. As DNA, the CDR3 is TGTGCCAGCAGCCCAACGCCGGGACAGGGGGCTGGAAACACCATATATTTT.

V gene TRBV19 combines with J gene TRBJ1-4, with unresolved D. V was pared by 0 bases and J by 1 base, with 9 bases between. The germline CDR1 and CDR2 sequences are LNHDA and SQIVND (reference sequence). The CDR3 has 16 amino acids. The CDR3 nucleotides read TGTGCCAGTAGTATAGATATTATCGGAACTAATGAAAAACTGTTTTTT. It specifies CASSIDIIGTNEKLFF.

The chain carries TRBV15 and TRBJ2-1; no clear D. Between the trimmed V and J ends, which lost 4 bases and 7 bases, there was a span of 5 bases. Per germline, CDR1 LNHNV and CDR2 YYDKDF (reference sequence). The CDR3 has 11 amino acids. The CDR3 here is CATSMRNEQFF. Here the CDR3 DNA reads TGTGCCACCAGCATGCGGAATGAGCAGTTCTTC.

This clone was observed a single time. The chain couples TRBV21-1 to TRBJ2-7; TRBD1 is the table's D call and was not checked against the DNA. TRBV21-1 is recorded as a pseudogene. The CDR3 spans 17 residues. The CDR3 sequence: CASSKFNDRGPDYEQYF. Here the CDR3 DNA reads TGTGCCAGCAGCAAATTCAATGACAGGGGGCCTGACTACGAGCAGTACTTC.

This sequence joins TRBV6-5 and TRBJ1-1, with TRBD1 identical over 8 bases. The CDR3 has 15 residues. Germline trimming cut 5 bases from V and 10 bases from J; bases unmatched to any gene: 15. Germline values: CDR1 MNHEY, CDR2 SVGAGI. The CDR3 coding sequence is TGTGCCAGCAGTCCGCTCCCAGGACAGGGTAAAAGAGCTTTCTTT. This codes for CASSPLPGQGKRAFF.